The subject of this entry is one T cell receptor (beta chain). This entry comes from a study of blood T cell repertoires in COVID-19. Looking at the study overall: The study drew acute and convalescent COVID-19 samples from the United States, Italy and Spain. Sources were T cells, B-cell-depleted T cells, or PBMCs; the material itself was cDNA or gDNA.

Germline V CDR1 and CDR2: MNHEY, SVGAGI. The length of the CDR3 is 12 residues. The V end was cut by 3 bases, the J end by 9 bases, with 9 bases between. Assay: immunoSEQ multiplex PCR; the TCRdb copy retains only in-frame clones and omits some. The sample holds approximately 11,000 clones, 80% to 90% seen once. V and J are TRBV6-5 and TRBJ2-1; D gene ambiguous. The sequenced material came from peripheral blood. The TCR was taken from a middle-aged man with active COVID-19. The CDR3 DNA reads TGTGCCAGCAGTTATCGCGATACTGAGCAGTTCTTC. Translated, it gives CASSYRDTEQFF.